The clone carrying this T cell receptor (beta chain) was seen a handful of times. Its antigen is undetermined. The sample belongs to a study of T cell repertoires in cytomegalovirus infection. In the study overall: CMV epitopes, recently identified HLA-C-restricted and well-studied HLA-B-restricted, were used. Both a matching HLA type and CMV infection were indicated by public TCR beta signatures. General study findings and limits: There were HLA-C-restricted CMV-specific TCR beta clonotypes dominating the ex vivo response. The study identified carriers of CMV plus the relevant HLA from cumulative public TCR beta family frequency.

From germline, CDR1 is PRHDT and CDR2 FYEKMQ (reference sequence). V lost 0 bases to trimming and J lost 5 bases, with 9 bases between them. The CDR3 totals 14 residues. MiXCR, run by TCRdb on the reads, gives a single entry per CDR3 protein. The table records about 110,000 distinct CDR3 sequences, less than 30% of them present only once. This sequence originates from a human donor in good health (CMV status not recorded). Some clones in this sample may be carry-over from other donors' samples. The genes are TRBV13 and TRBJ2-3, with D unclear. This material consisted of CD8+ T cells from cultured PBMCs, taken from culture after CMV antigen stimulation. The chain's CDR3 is CASSLGGLLDTQYF. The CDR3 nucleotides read TGTGCCAGCAGCTTAGGAGGGCTCCTAGATACGCAGTATTTT. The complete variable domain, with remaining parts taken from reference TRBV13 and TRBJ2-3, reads AAGVIQSPRHLIKEKRETATLKCYPIPRHDTVYWYQQGPGQDPQFLISFYEKMQSDKGSIPDRFSAQQFSDYHSELNMSSLELGDSALYFCASSLGGLLDTQYFGPGTRLTVL.